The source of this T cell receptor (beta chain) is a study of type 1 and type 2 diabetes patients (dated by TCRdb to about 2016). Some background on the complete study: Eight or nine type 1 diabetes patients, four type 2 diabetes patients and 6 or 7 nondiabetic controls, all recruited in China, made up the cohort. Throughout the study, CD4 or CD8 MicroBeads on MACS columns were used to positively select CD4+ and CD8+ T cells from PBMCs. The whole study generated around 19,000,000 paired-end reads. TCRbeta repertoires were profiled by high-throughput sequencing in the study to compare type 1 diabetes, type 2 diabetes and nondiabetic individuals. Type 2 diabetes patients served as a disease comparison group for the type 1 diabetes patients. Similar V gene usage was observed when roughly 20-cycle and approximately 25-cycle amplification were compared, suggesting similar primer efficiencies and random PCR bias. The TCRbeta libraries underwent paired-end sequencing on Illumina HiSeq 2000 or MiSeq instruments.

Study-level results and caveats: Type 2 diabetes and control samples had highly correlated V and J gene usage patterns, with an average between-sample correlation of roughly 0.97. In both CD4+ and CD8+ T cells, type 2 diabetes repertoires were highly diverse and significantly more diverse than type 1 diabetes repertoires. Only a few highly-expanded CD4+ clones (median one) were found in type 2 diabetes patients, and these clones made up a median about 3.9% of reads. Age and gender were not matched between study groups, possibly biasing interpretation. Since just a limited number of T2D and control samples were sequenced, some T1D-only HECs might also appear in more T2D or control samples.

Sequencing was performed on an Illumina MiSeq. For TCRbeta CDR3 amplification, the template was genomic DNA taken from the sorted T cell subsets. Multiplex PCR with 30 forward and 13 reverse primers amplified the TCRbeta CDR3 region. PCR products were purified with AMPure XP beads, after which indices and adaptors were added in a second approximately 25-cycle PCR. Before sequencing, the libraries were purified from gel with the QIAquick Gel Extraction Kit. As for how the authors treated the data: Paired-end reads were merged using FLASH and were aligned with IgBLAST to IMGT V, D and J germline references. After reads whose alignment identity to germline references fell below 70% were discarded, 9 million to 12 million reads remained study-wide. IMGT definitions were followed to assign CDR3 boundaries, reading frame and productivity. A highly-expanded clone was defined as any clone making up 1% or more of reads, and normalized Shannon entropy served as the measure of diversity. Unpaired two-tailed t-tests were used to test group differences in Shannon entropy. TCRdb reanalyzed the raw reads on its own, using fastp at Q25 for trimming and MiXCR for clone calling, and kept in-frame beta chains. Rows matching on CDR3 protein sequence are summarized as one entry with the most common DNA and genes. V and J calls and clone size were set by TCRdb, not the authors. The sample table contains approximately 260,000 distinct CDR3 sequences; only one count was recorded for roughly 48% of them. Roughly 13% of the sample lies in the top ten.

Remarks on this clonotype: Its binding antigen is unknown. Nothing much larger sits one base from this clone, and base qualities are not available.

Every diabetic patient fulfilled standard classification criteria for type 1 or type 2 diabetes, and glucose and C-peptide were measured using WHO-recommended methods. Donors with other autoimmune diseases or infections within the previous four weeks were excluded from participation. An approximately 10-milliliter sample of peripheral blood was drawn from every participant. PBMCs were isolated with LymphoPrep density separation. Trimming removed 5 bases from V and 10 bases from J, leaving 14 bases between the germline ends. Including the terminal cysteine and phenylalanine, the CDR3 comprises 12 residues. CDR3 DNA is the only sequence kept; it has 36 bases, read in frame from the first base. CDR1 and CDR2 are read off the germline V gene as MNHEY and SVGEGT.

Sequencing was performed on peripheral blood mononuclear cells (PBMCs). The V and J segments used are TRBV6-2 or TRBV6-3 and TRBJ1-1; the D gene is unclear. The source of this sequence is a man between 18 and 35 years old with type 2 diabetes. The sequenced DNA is TGTGCCAGCAGTCTGGGGAACAGTGGAGCTTTCTTT. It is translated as CASSLGNSGAFF.